These 31 T cell receptor beta chains originate from one sample sequenced in a study of shared clonotypes between healthy human individuals. Clones were sequenced by immunoSEQ multiplex PCR, and TCRdb holds only the in-frame ones, with some missing. The sample carries some 1.5 million clones, approximately 98% recorded once. The sequencing input was naive CD4+ T cells sorted from blood. Subset meaning: CD45RA+ positively selected. Receptors were obtained from a man aged 25-45 years in good health.

Regarding this clone: Other DNA sequences within the sample encode an identical CDR3. In nucleotides, the CDR3 is TGTGCCAGCAGCCGTACAGGCAATGAGCAGTTCTTC. It yields the protein CASSRTGNEQFF. The J gene is TRBJ2-1, the V gene TRBV6-5, with D perhaps TRBD1 (5 bases). Germline V gene lookup returns CDR1 MNHEY and CDR2 SVGAGI. CDR3 length equals 12 residues. Trimming took 6 bases from V and 6 from J, leaving 9 bases between them.

On this clone itself: In the same sample, other DNA sequences code for this CDR3. The J gene is TRBJ2-7, the V gene TRBV5-1; D gene unclear. The CDR3 is made up of 14 amino acids. With 0 bases removed from V and 2 bases from J, the gap between germline ends came to 9 bases. Germline assignment: CDR1 SGHRS and CDR2 YFSETQ. CDR3 in amino acids: CASSLVTAAYEQYF. CDR3 bases: TGCGCCAGCAGCTTGGTAACAGCCGCCTACGAGCAGTACTTC.

This clone was detected only once. Other DNA sequences within the sample encode an identical CDR3. The chain combines TRBV6-5 with TRBJ2-3; D is unresolved. This CDR3 spans 11 amino acids. Germline CDR1 reads MNHEY; CDR2 reads SVGAGI. Trimming cost V 3 bases and J 4 bases, with 2 bases left between them. The CDR3 DNA reads TGTGCCAGCAGTTATTCAGATACGCAGTATTTT. Amino acids: CASSYSDTQYF.

This clone showed up just once. The V call is TRBV7-2, the J call TRBJ2-4, with a tentative D call TRBD1 (6 bases). With 3 bases removed from V and 13 bases from J, the gap between germline ends came to 16 bases. This CDR3 has 13 amino acids. From germline, CDR1 is SGHTA and CDR2 FQGNSA. The DNA for the CDR3 is TGTGCCAGCAGCTTTAAGACAGGAGGTCCGCAGTACTTC. Encoded protein: CASSFKTGGPQYF.

The rearrangement uses TRBV28 and TRBJ1-5; D gene uncertain. Germline CDR1 MDHEN, CDR2 SYDVKM. Trimming cost V 6 bases and J 4 bases, with 16 bases left between them. The CDR3 has 15 amino acids. The CDR3 DNA sequence: TGTGCCAGCAGCATCCGGGTCGGGATTAATCAGCCCCAGCATTTT. Translation gives CASSIRVGINQPQHF.

This chain uses TRBV4-3 with TRBJ2-7; D possibly corresponds to TRBD1 (5 bases). The CDR3 extends over 18 amino acids. Germline loops: CDR1 LGHNA, CDR2 YSLEER. Trimming removed 0 bases at V and 2 bases at J, with 20 bases between. Written as DNA, the CDR3 is TGCGCCAGCAGCCAAGAAATTGATCGTCCAGGGATCCCCTACGAGCAGTACTTC. Its translation is CASSQEIDRPGIPYEQYF.

The rearrangement links TRBV5-1 to TRBJ2-3; D may correspond to TRBD1 or TRBD2 (6 bases each). The CDR3 is made up of 17 amino acids. From germline, CDR1 is SGHRS and CDR2 YFSETQ. V lost 0 bases, J lost 0 bases, and 14 bases lay in between. The CDR3 nucleotides are TGCGCCAGCAGCTTGGGTGTAGGGGGGACGAGCACAGATACGCAGTATTTT. Protein product: CASSLGVGGTSTDTQYF.

The chain combines TRBV18 with TRBJ2-7; D not certain. The CDR3 has 15 amino acids. The V gene lost 3 bases and the J gene lost 0 bases, with 12 bases spanning the gap. The V gene's germline CDR1 is KGHSH and CDR2 LQKENI. CDR3 in amino acids: CASSPRQLVSYEQYF. The CDR3 nucleotides read TGTGCCAGCTCACCGCGGCAGTTGGTCTCCTACGAGCAGTACTTC.

The chain carries TRBV18 and TRBJ1-2; D possibly corresponds to TRBD1 (5 bases). CDR3 length equals 18 residues. With 3 bases removed from V and 0 bases from J, the gap between germline ends came to 20 bases. Germline CDR1 reads KGHSH; CDR2 reads LQKENI. CDR3 in amino acids: CASSPIDSAIAPNYGYTF. In DNA form, the CDR3 reads TGTGCCAGCTCACCCATCGACAGCGCCATTGCCCCTAACTATGGCTACACCTTC.

This chain uses TRBV6-5 with TRBJ2-1; D is undetermined. Trimming removed 5 bases from V and 1 base from J, with 9 bases in between. This CDR3 comprises 14 residues. CDR1 and CDR2 (germline): MNHEY, SVGAGI. In DNA, the CDR3 is TGTGCCAGCAGTGAACCCCTTTCCTACAATGAGCAGTTCTTC. Translation: CASSEPLSYNEQFF.

Only one count was recorded for this clone. The chain couples TRBV5-4 to TRBJ2-2; D might be TRBD1 (5 bases). The CDR3 totals 14 residues. Per the germline V gene, CDR1 is SGHNT and CDR2 is YYREEE (reference sequence). V gave up 1 base and J gave up 11 bases, with 15 bases separating them. CDR3 region: CASSLIQETPELFF. The CDR3, as DNA: TGTGCCAGCAGCTTGATACAGGAAACACCTGAGCTGTTTTTT.

This clone has just one count. The chain combines TRBV27 with TRBJ2-3; 10 positions agree with TRBD2. The V and J ends lost 5 bases and 5 bases, in that order; junction bases with no gene match: 7. This CDR3 has 15 residues. Per the germline V gene, CDR1 is MNHEY and CDR2 is SMNVEV (reference sequence). CDR3 sequence (DNA): TGTGCCAGCAGTCCTCGGACTAGCGGCCGAGATACGCAGTATTTT. Translating it yields CASSPRTSGRDTQYF.

The rearrangement uses TRBV28 and TRBJ1-1, with 10 bases lining up with TRBD1. V lost 5 bases, J lost 7 bases, and 10 bases stayed unmatched. Germline CDR1 MDHEN, CDR2 SYDVKM. The CDR3 totals 15 residues. The CDR3 nucleotides read TGTGCCAGCAGTCATAGCGGGACAGGGGACATTGAAGCTTTCTTT. Protein: CASSHSGTGDIEAFF.

This sequence joins TRBV7-8 and TRBJ2-7; 13 bases match TRBD2. CDR3 size: 15 residues. The germline V gene has CDR1 SGHVS and CDR2 FQNEAQ. The V segment lost 3 bases and the J segment 2 bases; nucleotides outside the gene matches: 1. CDR3 loop: CASSFGTSGTYEQYF. CDR3 nucleotides: TGTGCCAGCAGCTTCGGGACTAGCGGGACCTACGAGCAGTACTTC.

V gene TRBV9 combines with J gene TRBJ2-5; 8 positions match TRBD1. CDR3 length: 18 amino acids. CDR1 and CDR2 (germline): SGDLS, YYNGEE. Trimming at V came to 0 bases and at J to 2 bases, leaving 12 bases not matched to a gene. Here the CDR3 reads CASSVATSGTGVQETQYF. In DNA, the CDR3 is TGTGCCAGCAGCGTAGCTACTTCCGGGACAGGAGTGCAAGAGACCCAGTACTTC.

The chain combines TRBV6-5 with TRBJ1-2; tentatively, D is TRBD1 (6 bases). CDR1 is MNHEY and CDR2 is SVGAGI in the germline V gene. V gave up 1 base and J gave up 4 bases, with 13 bases separating them. CDR3 length: 15 amino acids. This chain's CDR3 is CASSYLGAQSYGYTF. CDR3 bases: TGTGCCAGCAGTTACTTGGGGGCCCAATCCTATGGCTACACCTTC.

This clone was seen once. This chain uses TRBV13 with TRBJ1-1; no firm D call. V was clipped by 3 bases and J by 4 bases, with 9 bases between them. CDR1 and CDR2 (germline): PRHDT, FYEKMQ (reference sequence). The CDR3 runs to 13 residues. The CDR3 loop is CASSFRGGTEAFF. CDR3 bases: TGTGCCAGCAGCTTTAGAGGAGGCACTGAAGCTTTCTTT. Complete variable domain (other parts from reference TRBV13 and TRBJ1-1): AAGVIQSPRHLIKEKRETATLKCYPIPRHDTVYWYQQGPGQDPQFLISFYEKMQSDKGSIPDRFSAQQFSDYHSELNMSSLELGDSALYFCASSFRGGTEAFFGQGTRLTVV.

The chain links TRBV18 to TRBJ2-7, with D possibly matching TRBD2 (5 bases). Germline values: CDR1 KGHSH, CDR2 LQKENI. The V gene lost 2 bases and the J gene lost 2 bases, with 19 bases spanning the gap. The CDR3 loop spans 17 amino acids. CDR3 DNA sequence: TGTGCCAGCTCACCAACTAGTGTCGCTTTGAAAACCTACGAGCAGTACTTC. Its protein is CASSPTSVALKTYEQYF.

The V gene is TRBV5-4, the J gene TRBJ2-3; TRBD2 aligns across 8 bases. CDR1 SGHNT and CDR2 YYREEE come from the germline V gene (reference sequence). There are 17 residues in the CDR3. V was pared by 4 bases and J by 2 bases, with 12 bases of the junction left unmatched. DNA for the CDR3: TGTGCCAGCAGCCGCAGCATAACGGGAGGGAACACAGATACGCAGTATTTT. It specifies CASSRSITGGNTDTQYF.

The rearrangement links TRBV29-1 to TRBJ1-4; D is ambiguous. The V end was cut by 3 bases, the J end by 6 bases, with 8 bases between. Germline V gene data show CDR1 as SQVTM and CDR2 as ANQGSEA. The CDR3 consists of 12 residues. CDR3 coding DNA: TGCAGCGTTGATTCGGGCTATGAAAAACTGTTTTTT. Translating it yields CSVDSGYEKLFF.

The rearrangement uses TRBV27 and TRBJ2-7; no firm D call. The CDR3 spans 15 residues. CDR1 and CDR2 from the germline V gene are MNHEY and SMNVEV (reference sequence). V lost 3 bases, J lost 2 bases, and 14 bases lay in between. Here the CDR3 reads CASSFFGPNPYEQYF. In DNA, the CDR3 is TGTGCCAGCAGTTTTTTTGGTCCCAACCCCTACGAGCAGTACTTC.

The chain couples TRBV27 to TRBJ2-3; D unclear. Trimming removed 4 bases from V and 7 bases from J, with 12 bases in between. Germline V CDR1 and CDR2: MNHEY, SMNVEV (reference sequence). This CDR3 has 13 residues. The CDR3 protein is CASSWPSSNTQYF. Written as DNA, the CDR3 is TGTGCCAGCAGTTGGCCGAGTTCAAATACGCAGTATTTT.

The V and J genes are TRBV19 and TRBJ2-1; 7 bases line up with TRBD2. Germline V lookup: CDR1 LNHDA, CDR2 SQIVND (reference sequence). The CDR3 spans 15 residues. V trimming: 6 bases; J trimming: 5 bases; junction bases outside the gene matches: 10. CDR3 protein: CASRSGGAGHNEQFF. The CDR3 nucleotides are TGTGCCAGTAGATCGGGGGGAGCGGGGCACAATGAGCAGTTCTTC.

The chain employs TRBV6-1 and TRBJ2-3; D may correspond to TRBD1 or TRBD2 (6 bases each). The CDR3 is made up of 15 amino acids. Germline CDR1 MNHNS, CDR2 SASEGT. V was trimmed by 5 bases and J by 4 bases, leaving 16 bases between them. CDR3 DNA sequence: TGTGCCAGCAGTCTTCCAGTCCGGGGGCCAGATACGCAGTATTTT. Translating it yields CASSLPVRGPDTQYF.

V gene TRBV18 combines with J gene TRBJ1-5; TRBD1 matches at 7 bases. Trimming removed 2 bases from V and 7 bases from J; junction bases left unmatched: 5. CDR3 length: 14 amino acids. Germline CDR1 and CDR2: KGHSH and LQKENI. Here the CDR3 reads CASSPGRGLQPQHF. CDR3 nucleotide sequence: TGTGCCAGCTCACCAGGGAGGGGGCTCCAGCCCCAGCATTTT.

The chain combines TRBV4-3 with TRBJ1-1, with D tentatively TRBD1 (6 bases). Germline loops: CDR1 LGHNA, CDR2 YSLEER. The V gene lost 0 bases and the J gene lost 6 bases, with 11 bases spanning the gap. The length of the CDR3 is 14 residues. CDR3 nucleotide sequence: TGCGCCAGCAGCCAAGAGGGGGGCCGGGCTGAAGCTTTCTTT. This sequence encodes CASSQEGGRAEAFF.

The CDR3 DNA sequence: TGTGCCAGCAGTGTAGGGGGTGTCGACACTGAAGCTTTCTTT. Protein sequence: CASSVGGVDTEAFF. The rearrangement joins TRBV2 to TRBJ1-1; weak D call: TRBD1 (6 bases). Trimming pared 4 bases from V and 3 bases from J, leaving 12 bases between. CDR1 is SNHLY and CDR2 is FYNNEI in the germline V gene. This CDR3 has 14 amino acids.

The genes are TRBV29-1 and TRBJ1-1, with a tentative D call TRBD1 (5 bases). The germline V gene has CDR1 SQVTM and CDR2 ANQGSEA. There are 11 residues in the CDR3. Trimming left V 5 bases short and J 8 bases short, with 12 bases between. The CDR3 DNA is TGCAGCGTTCCCGGTCGGGGGGAAGCTTTCTTT. It translates to CSVPGRGEAFF.

To note about this clone: The identical CDR3 is also encoded by other nucleotide sequences in the sample. The chain uses TRBV5-1 and TRBJ2-7; 7 nucleotides agree with TRBD2. CDR3 length equals 14 residues. CDR1 is SGHRS, CDR2 YFSETQ, per germline. V lost 0 bases to trimming and J lost 6 bases; unmatched junction nucleotides: 6. CDR3 DNA sequence: TGCGCCAGCAGCTTGGCGGGAGGAACGGCCGAGCAGTACTTC. Translated: CASSLAGGTAEQYF. Drawing the rest from reference TRBV5-1 and TRBJ2-7, the complete variable domain is KAGVTQTPRYLIKTRGQQVTLSCSPISGHRSVSWYQQTPGQGLQFLFEYFSETQRNKGNFPGRFSGRQFSNSRSEMNVSTLELGDSALYLCASSLAGGTAEQYFGPGTRLTVT.

A remark on this clone: Other DNA sequences from this sample encode an identical CDR3 as well. The chain combines TRBV5-1 with TRBJ1-4; TRBD1 matches at 8 bases. V shed 4 bases, J shed 4 bases, and the junction held 3 bases outside the gene matches. The CDR3 runs 14 residues. Per the germline V gene, CDR1 is SGHRS and CDR2 is YFSETQ. Written as DNA, the CDR3 is TGCGCCAGCAGCCGGACAGGGAGTAATGAAAAACTGTTTTTT. Protein: CASSRTGSNEKLFF. The complete variable domain, with remaining parts taken from reference TRBV5-1 and TRBJ1-4, reads KAGVTQTPRYLIKTRGQQVTLSCSPISGHRSVSWYQQTPGQGLQFLFEYFSETQRNKGNFPGRFSGRQFSNSRSEMNVSTLELGDSALYLCASSRTGSNEKLFFGSGTQLSVL.

The V call is TRBV5-1, the J call TRBJ2-5; D could derive from TRBD1 or TRBD2 (5 bases each). Deletions cut 4 bases from V and 2 bases from J, with 18 bases between. The CDR3 is 16 residues long. Germline V gene lookup returns CDR1 SGHRS and CDR2 YFSETQ. The CDR3 DNA reads TGCGCCAGCAGCCTCAAATACTGGGACCAACAAGAGACCCAGTACTTC. Protein product: CASSLKYWDQQETQYF.